The 29 T cell receptor beta chains reported below all come from one sample, sequenced in a study of OX40 agonist ivuxolimab in advanced cancers. Sequencing was performed with immunoSEQ multiplex PCR; in TCRdb, only in-frame clones are kept and a portion is missing. The table lists approximately 70,000 clones, roughly 88% of them singletons, with approximately 2.1% in the top ten. The input for sequencing was CD4+ or CD8+ T cells sorted from blood, taken in a trial of the OX40 agonist ivuxolimab. The receptors were sampled from an adult with an advanced solid tumor such as melanoma, head and neck, liver or kidney cancer.

V and J are TRBV7-9 and TRBJ2-7; 8 bases fit TRBD2. V shed 2 bases, J shed 6 bases, and the junction held 3 bases outside the gene matches. The length of the CDR3 is 13 residues. Germline CDR1 SEHNR, CDR2 FQNEAQ (reference sequence). The CDR3, as DNA: TGTGCCAGCAGCTTATCCGCGGGAGGCGAGCAGTACTTC. It translates to CASSLSAGGEQYF.

The chain joins TRBV10-3 to TRBJ2-3, with D possibly matching TRBD2 (5 bases). The CDR3 is 13 amino acids. V was shortened by 10 bases and J by 3 bases, with 14 bases between the two germline ends. Germline V lookup: CDR1 ENHRY, CDR2 SYGVKD. The CDR3 region has the DNA TGTGCCACGTCCGGGGTAAGGACAGATACGCAGTATTTT. Protein product: CATSGVRTDTQYF.

The genes are TRBV27 and TRBJ1-6; D is unresolved. The ends were cut back, 5 bases at V and 0 bases at J, with 14 bases in the middle. The CDR3 runs 17 residues. From germline, CDR1 is MNHEY and CDR2 SMNVEV (reference sequence). The CDR3 is CASSDKTTSSYNSPLHF. CDR3 coding DNA: TGTGCCAGCAGTGATAAGACAACCTCCTCCTATAATTCACCCCTCCACTTT.

By sample share, this clone is medium-sized. V and J are TRBV2 and TRBJ2-4; D tentatively reads TRBD1 or TRBD2 (5 bases each). Germline CDR1 reads SNHLY; CDR2 reads FYNNEI. This CDR3 has 15 amino acids. Trimming removed 2 bases from V and 5 bases from J, with 13 bases in between. The CDR3 nucleotides are TGTGCCAGCAGTGAATTGGGGCCGAGGGAAAACATTCAGTACTTC. Amino acid sequence: CASSELGPRENIQYF.

The CDR3 DNA sequence: TGTGCCAGCAGTCTTTCAGCCGGAGGACTCAATCAGCCCCAGCATTTT. Amino acids: CASSLSAGGLNQPQHF. The chain joins TRBV7-6 to TRBJ1-5; no clear D. The germline V gene encodes CDR1 SGHVS and CDR2 FNYEAQ. Deletions cut 6 bases from V and 3 bases from J, with 18 bases between. The CDR3 is made up of 16 amino acids.

This chain joins TRBV10-3 and TRBJ2-3, with D maybe TRBD1 (6 bases). The CDR3 length is 15 residues. The ends were cut back, 0 bases at V and 4 bases at J, with 11 bases in the middle. CDR1 is ENHRY, CDR2 SYGVKD, per germline. The CDR3 DNA sequence: TGTGCCATCAGTGAGTCTGGACAGAACGCAGATACGCAGTATTTT. It yields the protein CAISESGQNADTQYF.

In its sample, this clone was seen once. CDR3 sequence (DNA): TGTGCCAGCAGCTTTTTGAAGGGGATGTTTGGGAACACTGAAGCTTTCTTT. Translating it yields CASSFLKGMFGNTEAFF. The genes are TRBV5-8 and TRBJ1-1; tentative D call: TRBD1 (5 bases). The germline V gene encodes CDR1 SGHTS and CDR2 YDEGEE. The V and J ends lost 2 bases and 1 base respectively, with 18 bases between them. This CDR3 comprises 17 residues. Full variable domain (rest looked up from reference TRBV5-8 and TRBJ1-1): EAGVTQSPTHLIKTRGQQATLRCSPISGHTSVYWYQQALGLGLQFLLWYDEGEERNRGNFPPRFSGRQFPNYSSELNVNALELEDSALYLCASSFLKGMFGNTEAFFGQGTRLTVV.

The table lists this clone with a count of one. The chain joins TRBV4-2 to TRBJ2-1; D is possibly TRBD1 (6 bases). V was pared by 1 base and J by 4 bases, with 14 bases between. Germline V gives CDR1 LGHNA, CDR2 YNFKEQ. The CDR3 sequence is 16 residues long. CDR3 in amino acids: CASSQAVTGSYNEQFF. The CDR3 DNA reads as TGTGCCAGCAGCCAAGCGGTTACAGGGTCATACAATGAGCAGTTCTTC.

The table lists this clone with a count of one. Here the CDR3 reads CASRRTGMPGNTEAFF. The CDR3, as DNA: TGCGCCAGCAGACGTACAGGGATGCCTGGGAACACTGAAGCTTTCTTT. The chain uses TRBV5-1 and TRBJ1-1, with a tentative D call TRBD1 (6 bases). Trimming stripped 5 bases from V and 1 base from J, with 18 bases between. The CDR3 extends over 16 amino acids. In germline, CDR1 is SGHRS, CDR2 YFSETQ.

The V and J genes are TRBV6-6 and TRBJ2-3, with 9 bases fitting TRBD2. After removal of 4 bases from V and 6 bases from J, the junction contained 5 bases not matched to a gene. The CDR3 contains 14 residues. Germline-derived CDR1 and CDR2 are MNHNY and SVGAGI (reference sequence). The CDR3 DNA reads as TGTGCCAGCAGTTGGGGGCGGGGGGGCGATACGCAGTATTTT. This encodes CASSWGRGGDTQYF.

The chain uses TRBV28 and TRBJ2-5; 9 bases match TRBD1. The germline CDR1 and CDR2 sequences are MDHEN and SYDVKM. The CDR3 runs 12 residues. Trimming removed 8 bases from V and 6 bases from J; junction bases left unmatched: 4. As DNA, the CDR3 is TGTGCCAGCGGGGACAGGGTTCAGACCCAGTACTTC. It codes for CASGDRVQTQYF.

This clone was seen a handful of times. This sequence joins TRBV25-1 and TRBJ2-4; possible D gene TRBD2, 5 bases. Trimming shortened V by 2 bases and J by 2 bases, and 7 bases separated the two germline ends. Germline V lookup: CDR1 MGHDK, CDR2 SYGVNS. CDR3 length: 14 amino acids. The CDR3 reads CASSEGLPKNIQYF. CDR3 nucleotide sequence: TGTGCCAGCAGTGAAGGACTCCCCAAAAACATTCAGTACTTC.

The chain links TRBV7-8 to TRBJ2-7; 10 bases line up with TRBD1. The CDR3 consists of 15 residues. J gave up 1 base and V 3 bases, and 3 bases lay outside the gene matches. Germline V gives CDR1 SGHVS, CDR2 FQNEAQ. CDR3 sequence (DNA): TGTGCCAGCAGCTTCAGACAGGGGGCATCCTACGAGCAGTACTTC. Translating it yields CASSFRQGASYEQYF.

The chain carries TRBV7-6 and TRBJ2-7; D gene uncertain. CDR1 is SGHVS, CDR2 FNYEAQ, per germline. CDR3 length equals 15 residues. V was cut by 2 bases and J by 3 bases, with 14 bases left in between. As DNA, the CDR3 is TGTGCCAGCAGCTTAACAAGGGTCGGAGTCTACGAGCAGTACTTC. The encoded protein is CASSLTRVGVYEQYF.

DNA of the CDR3: TGTGCCAGCAGCCCATATAGCGGGAGGATCCCCTACGAGCAGTACTTC. Translation: CASSPYSGRIPYEQYF. The chain is built from TRBV14 and TRBJ2-7, with 10 bases that match TRBD2. The CDR3 is 16 amino acids. V gave up 4 bases and J gave up 2 bases; unmatched junction bases: 8. Germline V lookup: CDR1 SGHDN, CDR2 FVKESK. The full variable domain, with the rest looked up from reference TRBV14 and TRBJ2-7, is EAGVTQFPSHSVIEKGQTVTLRCDPISGHDNLYWYRRVMGKEIKFLLHFVKESKQDESGMPNNRFLAERTGGTYSTLKVQPAELEDSGVYFCASSPYSGRIPYEQYFGPGTRLTVT.

There are a few counts of this clone. V gene TRBV6-1 combines with J gene TRBJ1-6; D may be TRBD1 (6 bases). Trimming stripped 7 bases from V and 10 bases from J, with 14 bases between. This CDR3 is built from 13 residues. Germline CDR1 MNHNS, CDR2 SASEGT. The CDR3 sequence is CASTLDSISPLHF. CDR3 bases: TGTGCCAGCACTTTGGACAGTATATCACCCCTCCACTTT.

This clone was picked up a small number of times. The V call is TRBV5-6, the J call TRBJ1-5; TRBD1 matches at 8 bases. The V gene's germline CDR1 is SGHDT and CDR2 YYEEEE. The CDR3 length is 14 residues. The V and J ends lost 4 bases and 3 bases, in that order; junction bases with no gene match: 3. The CDR3, as DNA: TGTGCCAGCAGCAGGACAGGGAACAATCAGCCCCAGCATTTT. This codes for CASSRTGNNQPQHF.

V gene TRBV10-3 combines with J gene TRBJ2-7; D remains ambiguous. The CDR3 contains 15 residues. Germline CDR1 is ENHRY and CDR2 is SYGVKD. The V gene lost 0 bases and the J gene lost 0 bases, with 9 bases spanning the gap. The CDR3 here is CAISESLRVSYEQYF. As DNA, the CDR3 is TGTGCCATCAGTGAGTCGCTGAGAGTCTCCTACGAGCAGTACTTC.

The chain combines TRBV19 with TRBJ1-1; 10 positions match TRBD1. This CDR3 is 15 amino acids long. The junction had 6 bases not matched to a gene; V was cut back by 7 bases and J by 1 base. CDR1 is LNHDA, CDR2 SQIVND, per germline (reference sequence). The DNA of the CDR3 is TGTGCCAGTACGACAGGGGGCAGTGCGAACACTGAAGCTTTCTTT. It codes for CASTTGGSANTEAFF.

The chain couples TRBV11-3 to TRBJ2-2; 7 bases fit TRBD2. This CDR3 has 15 residues. After removal of 5 bases from V and 3 bases from J, the junction contained 6 bases not matched to a gene. CDR1 and CDR2 (germline): SGHNT, YENEEA. Written as DNA, the CDR3 is TGTGCCAGCAGCCTCAGCGGGATGGACACCGGGGAGCTGTTTTTT. Encoded protein: CASSLSGMDTGELFF.

The rearrangement links TRBV5-5 to TRBJ2-1, with 8 bases that match TRBD2. Germline trimming cut 0 bases from V and 5 bases from J; bases unmatched to any gene: 10. Germline V CDR1 and CDR2: SGHKS, YYEKEE (reference sequence). The CDR3 is 17 amino acids. CDR3 nucleotide sequence: TGTGCCAGCAGCTTGGGTCCGCTCGGGGGGGCGAACAATGAGCAGTTCTTC. This encodes CASSLGPLGGANNEQFF.

The chain is built from TRBV7-2 and TRBJ2-3; no clear D. Trimming took off 3 bases at V and 1 base at J, with 8 bases between the two ends. Germline CDR1 is SGHTA and CDR2 is FQGNSA. The CDR3 length is 14 residues. For the CDR3, the DNA is TGTGCCAGCAGCTTTCTCCAGGGCACAGATACGCAGTATTTT. Protein: CASSFLQGTDTQYF.

The genes are TRBV18 and TRBJ2-5, with D hard to call. Germline loops: CDR1 KGHSH, CDR2 LQKENI. The CDR3 consists of 13 residues. V lost 2 bases, J lost 0 bases, and 4 bases lay in between. As DNA, the CDR3 is TGTGCCAGCTCACCAGGGTACCAAGAGACCCAGTACTTC. Protein: CASSPGYQETQYF.

This chain joins TRBV9 and TRBJ1-1, with a weak D call TRBD1 (5 bases). The CDR3 has 16 residues. V was trimmed by 0 bases and J by 5 bases, leaving 17 bases between them. Per the germline V gene, CDR1 is SGDLS and CDR2 is YYNGEE. The CDR3 nucleotides are TGTGCCAGCAGCGTAGCGGTGGGGGGGGTAGGGACTGAAGCTTTCTTT. This codes for CASSVAVGGVGTEAFF.

The chain couples TRBV19 to TRBJ1-1; D not resolved. V lost 4 bases, J lost 0 bases, and 6 bases lay in between. Germline lookup yields CDR1 LNHDA and CDR2 SQIVND (reference sequence). CDR3 length: 13 residues. The CDR3 sequence: CASSNPMNTEAFF. DNA of the CDR3: TGTGCCAGTAGTAACCCGATGAACACTGAAGCTTTCTTT.

The chain is built from TRBV4-1 and TRBJ1-6, with a tentative D call TRBD1 (6 bases). Germline-derived CDR1 and CDR2 are MGHRA and YSYEKL. The CDR3 runs 18 residues. Trimming stripped 1 base from V and 6 bases from J, with 19 bases between. The CDR3 region is CASSQGDIQGRPNSPLHF. The CDR3 DNA follows: TGCGCCAGCAGCCAAGGGGACATTCAGGGAAGACCTAATTCACCCCTCCACTTT.

Only one count was recorded for this clone. This chain links TRBV4-1 with TRBJ2-5; 7 bases match TRBD2. The CDR3 runs to 14 residues. Unmatched junction bases numbered 3, after V lost 4 bases and J lost 1 base. Germline CDR1 and CDR2: MGHRA and YSYEKL. The chain's CDR3 is CASSRGGSQETQYF. CDR3 DNA: TGCGCCAGCAGCCGAGGCGGGAGCCAAGAGACCCAGTACTTC.

The chain couples TRBV28 to TRBJ1-2, with 9 bases lining up with TRBD1. The CDR3 extends over 17 amino acids. Germline assignment: CDR1 MDHEN and CDR2 SYDVKM. J gave up 6 bases and V 4 bases, and 15 bases lay outside the gene matches. This CDR3 is CASSSIDWGQGINGYTF. The CDR3 DNA reads TGTGCCAGCAGTTCGATAGATTGGGGACAGGGCATCAATGGCTACACCTTC.

The V call is TRBV7-2, the J call TRBJ2-1; 7 bases agree with TRBD2. Germline V lookup: CDR1 SGHTA, CDR2 FQGNSA. The CDR3 is 16 residues long. Trimming took 3 bases from V and 4 from J; bases not matched to a gene: 9. CDR3 protein: CASSFYRLAGYNEQFF. Here the CDR3 DNA reads TGTGCCAGCAGCTTTTATCGACTAGCTGGATACAATGAGCAGTTCTTC.